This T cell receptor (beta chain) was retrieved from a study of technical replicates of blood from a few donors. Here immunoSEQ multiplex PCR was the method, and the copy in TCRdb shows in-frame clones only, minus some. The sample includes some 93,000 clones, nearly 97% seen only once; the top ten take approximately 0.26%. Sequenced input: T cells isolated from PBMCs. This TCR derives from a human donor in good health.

The CDR3 DNA sequence: TGCGCCAGCAGTCCCGCCCGAGGTACGCAGTATTTT. Translated: CASSPARGTQYF. The chain is built from TRBV4-1 and TRBJ2-3; D ambiguous. The germline V gene has CDR1 MGHRA and CDR2 YSYEKL. This CDR3 has 12 amino acids. V dropped 6 bases and J dropped 8 bases, with 12 bases sitting between them.